This T cell receptor beta chain was documented in a study of cytomegalovirus exposure and HLA in healthy donors. Whole-study results and caveats: Earlier results showed most TCR beta V segments being productive about 90% or about 30% of the time. A later look showed TCR association rates differing by HLA locus, highest for DRB1 and lowest for HLA-C.

This clone was picked up one time. The antigen remains unidentified. CDR1 and CDR2 from the germline V gene are SEHNR and FQNEAQ (reference sequence). CDR3 length: 15 amino acids. The junction had 6 bases not matched to a gene; V was cut back by 1 base and J by 6 bases. The PCR ran on 60 Vbeta and 13 Jbeta primers. Sequenced by immunoSEQ multiplex PCR; TCRdb stores in-frame clones only, minus some. The sample has more than 75,000 clones; approximately 90% are singletons. The chain uses TRBV7-9 and TRBJ2-3; the match to TRBD2 covers 8 bases. Sequenced: PBMCs. The receptor was isolated from a young man in good health and CMV-seronegative. For the CDR3, the DNA is TGTGCCAGCAGCTTAGGAGCGGGAGTCGGGGATACGCAGTATTTT. Residues: CASSLGAGVGDTQYF.